Each of the 24 T cell receptor beta chains below was sequenced from the same sample in a study of ipilimumab plus nivolumab after autologous stem cell transplantation. Libraries were prepared by immunoSEQ multiplex PCR; TCRdb keeps only in-frame clonotypes and omits some of them. The sample holds approximately 40,000 clones; over 90% are singletons and the top ten take roughly 0.87%. This specimen was PBMCs, taken in a trial of ipilimumab plus nivolumab as post-transplant consolidation. These receptors all come from a male donor with multiple myeloma.

The chain carries TRBV19 and TRBJ1-2; unclear D gene. Trimming took 7 bases from V and 1 from J, leaving 10 bases between them. The CDR3 is 13 residues long. Germline values: CDR1 LNHDA, CDR2 SQIVND (reference sequence). CDR3 DNA sequence: TGTGCCAGTAAAGATGTGGATAACTATGGCTACACCTTC. This sequence encodes CASKDVDNYGYTF.

The V gene is TRBV6-1, the J gene TRBJ1-2; 8 bases are a match to TRBD1. Germline assignment: CDR1 MNHNS and CDR2 SASEGT. Germline trimming cut 0 bases from V and 6 bases from J; bases unmatched to any gene: 12. This CDR3 comprises 17 residues. Here the CDR3 DNA reads TGTGCCAGCAGTGAAGCGCTACTCAGGGGGCTACTTCATGGCTACACCTTC. This sequence encodes CASSEALLRGLLHGYTF.

The CDR3 region has the DNA TGCGCCAGCAGCGCCCCAGGGGTCGAGCAGTACTTC. This sequence encodes CASSAPGVEQYF. The rearrangement links TRBV5-1 to TRBJ2-7, with D perhaps matching TRBD1 (6 bases). The CDR3 runs 12 residues. The V end was cut by 4 bases, the J end by 6 bases, with 11 bases between. Germline CDR1 reads SGHRS; CDR2 reads YFSETQ.

This chain connects TRBV27 to TRBJ1-6; unclear D gene. There are 15 residues in the CDR3. V dropped 1 base and J dropped 6 bases, with 10 bases sitting between them. CDR1 is MNHEY and CDR2 is SMNVEV in the germline V gene (reference sequence). CDR3 sequence (DNA): TGTGCCAGCAGTTTATGGCAGAGCAGTAATTCACCCCTCCACTTT. It specifies CASSLWQSSNSPLHF.

The chain couples TRBV7-6 to TRBJ1-5; the D gene is possibly TRBD1 (5 bases). Trimming removed 1 base from V and 4 bases from J, with 5 bases in between. This CDR3 is built from 13 residues. Germline V CDR1 and CDR2: SGHVS, FNYEAQ. The CDR3 DNA sequence: TGTGCCAGCAGCTTAGGGACAAATCAGCCCCAGCATTTT. This gives the protein CASSLGTNQPQHF.

The chain is built from TRBV10-3 and TRBJ1-6; 7 nucleotides align to TRBD1. The ends lost 2 bases at V and 2 bases at J; junction bases unmatched: 9. Germline V gene sequence: CDR1 ENHRY, CDR2 SYGVKD. The CDR3 has 18 amino acids. Here the CDR3 DNA reads TGTGCCATCAGTGAGACTCCAGGGGGATCGACCTATAATTCACCCCTCCACTTT. This gives the protein CAISETPGGSTYNSPLHF.

The chain uses TRBV28 and TRBJ2-5, with D possibly matching TRBD2 (6 bases). TRBJ2-7 explains the end of the DNA better; the J call may be wrong. The germline gives CDR1 MDHEN, CDR2 SYDVKM. The CDR3 contains 12 residues. In DNA form, the CDR3 reads TGTGCCACTGGCGGGAAGTTGTACGAGCAGTACTTC. The encoded protein is CATGGKLYEQYF.

The chain employs TRBV19 and TRBJ1-1; D is perhaps TRBD1 (6 bases). The V gene's germline CDR1 is LNHDA and CDR2 SQIVND (reference sequence). V was shortened by 1 base and J by 7 bases, with 16 bases between the two germline ends. The CDR3 runs 15 residues. The CDR3 coding sequence is TGTGCCAGTAGTATAGGGGGGGGCTGGCCTCGTGAAGCTTTCTTT. It translates to CASSIGGGWPREAFF.

The chain has TRBV28 and TRBJ1-5, with 8 bases aligning to TRBD1. Germline V CDR1 and CDR2: MDHEN, SYDVKM. This CDR3 comprises 15 residues. V shed 6 bases and J 2 bases; nucleotides not matched to a gene: 6. In nucleotides, the CDR3 is TGTGCCAGCAGACCGACAGGGGAGGGCAATCAGCCCCAGCATTTT. This encodes CASRPTGEGNQPQHF.

The CDR3 region has the DNA TGCGCCAGCAGGCCTAGCGGGCAGACCTACAATGAGCAGTTCTTC. Protein sequence: CASRPSGQTYNEQFF. This chain uses TRBV4-1 with TRBJ2-1, with 8 bases that match TRBD2. This CDR3 spans 15 amino acids. The germline gives CDR1 MGHRA, CDR2 YSYEKL. The trim removed 6 bases at V and 2 bases at J, leaving 6 bases unmatched.

The rearrangement links TRBV6-1 to TRBJ1-2; maybe TRBD1 (6 bases). CDR1 and CDR2 from the germline V gene are MNHNS and SASEGT. The length of the CDR3 is 12 residues. The V and J ends lost 2 bases and 8 bases respectively, with 9 bases between them. Here the CDR3 DNA reads TGTGCCAGCAGTGAAACAGGGCAAGGCTACACCTTC. It encodes CASSETGQGYTF.

Regarding this clone: Other DNA sequences within the sample encode an identical CDR3. This chain connects TRBV27 to TRBJ2-5; 8 bases align to TRBD2. The CDR3 extends over 16 amino acids. V lost 3 bases, J lost 4 bases, and 10 bases stayed unmatched. CDR1 is MNHEY and CDR2 is SMNVEV in the germline V gene (reference sequence). The CDR3 reads CASSFRGGGGLETQYF. In DNA, the CDR3 is TGTGCCAGCAGTTTTCGGGGGGGCGGGGGCCTAGAGACCCAGTACTTC.

The chain uses TRBV5-1 and TRBJ2-1, with TRBD2 matching 14 bases. Germline CDR1 and CDR2: SGHRS and YFSETQ. V lost 4 bases, J lost 9 bases, and 9 bases stayed unmatched. The CDR3 contains 16 residues. The CDR3 reads CASSIGTSGGVSEQFF. CDR3 nucleotides: TGCGCCAGCAGCATCGGGACTAGCGGGGGAGTGAGTGAGCAGTTCTTC.

The chain employs TRBV19 and TRBJ2-3; D is perhaps TRBD2 (5 bases). The CDR3 is made up of 12 amino acids. Trimming stripped 9 bases from V and 3 bases from J, with 10 bases between. CDR1 and CDR2 (germline): LNHDA, SQIVND (reference sequence). This CDR3 is CARLVSTDTQYF. CDR3 nucleotides: TGTGCCAGACTAGTTAGTACAGATACGCAGTATTTT.

The genes are TRBV25-1 and TRBJ2-1, with a possible D match to TRBD2 (6 bases). V lost 5 bases and J lost 2, with 16 bases in between. Per germline, CDR1 MGHDK and CDR2 SYGVNS. This CDR3 contains 16 residues. The CDR3: CASSPQTGEAYNEQFF. CDR3 DNA sequence: TGTGCCAGCAGTCCACAGACGGGGGAAGCCTACAATGAGCAGTTCTTC.

In its sample, this clone was seen once. The chain joins TRBV7-2 to TRBJ1-2; 9 bases agree with TRBD1. This CDR3 region has 14 residues. V was clipped by 2 bases and J by 4 bases; unmatched bases: 2. Germline V gene lookup returns CDR1 SGHTA and CDR2 FQGNSA. The CDR3 protein is CASSLTGGVYGYTF. The CDR3 nucleotides read TGTGCCAGCAGCTTAACAGGGGGCGTCTATGGCTACACCTTC.

V gene TRBV7-2 combines with J gene TRBJ2-2, with 7 positions matching TRBD2. CDR1 and CDR2 from the germline V gene are SGHTA and FQGNSA. This CDR3 region has 17 residues. The trim removed 0 bases at V and 5 bases at J, leaving 9 bases unmatched. In DNA, the CDR3 is TGTGCCAGCAGCTTAGCGGGGCTAGCGGAGAGTACCGGGGAGCTGTTTTTT. It specifies CASSLAGLAESTGELFF.

In DNA, the CDR3 is TGTGCCAGCAGCCAACCCTCGCACGGGGACAATGAGCAGTTCTTC. Its translation: CASSQPSHGDNEQFF. The chain uses TRBV5-6 and TRBJ2-1, with D perhaps TRBD2 (5 bases). Germline V lookup: CDR1 SGHDT, CDR2 YYEEEE. The V end was cut by 4 bases, the J end by 5 bases, with 16 bases between. This CDR3 spans 15 amino acids.

The V and J genes are TRBV28 and TRBJ2-1, with TRBD1 matching over 8 bases. The CDR3 has 15 residues. CDR1 and CDR2 from the germline V gene are MDHEN and SYDVKM. V was clipped by 3 bases and J by 6 bases; unmatched bases: 7. Written as DNA, the CDR3 is TGTGCCAGCAGTTTCCCAGGGGGCCAGCGCAATGAGCAGTTCTTC. Translated: CASSFPGGQRNEQFF.

The chain combines TRBV25-1 with TRBJ2-7, with D possibly TRBD2 on 6 matching bases. V lost 8 bases and J lost 3, with 14 bases in between. There are 13 residues in the CDR3. Per germline, CDR1 MGHDK and CDR2 SYGVNS. CDR3 sequence: CASARDSRYEQYF. CDR3 bases: TGTGCCAGCGCCCGGGACTCCCGCTACGAGCAGTACTTC.

CDR3 bases: TGTGCCAGCAGCGTAGAAAGGGGGGATAGCGTCAGTACAGATACGCAGTATTTT. Amino acids: CASSVERGDSVSTDTQYF. The chain uses TRBV9 and TRBJ2-3, with D perhaps TRBD1 or TRBD2 (6 bases each). Germline V gene data show CDR1 as SGDLS and CDR2 as YYNGEE. The CDR3 spans 18 residues. Between the trimmed V and J ends, which lost 0 bases and 3 bases, there was a span of 20 bases.

The chain couples TRBV29-1 to TRBJ1-2, with D perhaps matching TRBD1 (6 bases). V was shortened by 5 bases and J by 2 bases, with 18 bases between the two germline ends. CDR1 and CDR2 from the germline V gene are SQVTM and ANQGSEA. CDR3 length: 15 amino acids. This CDR3 reads CSVHSRDTVNYGYTF. The CDR3 DNA reads as TGCAGCGTTCATAGTCGGGACACGGTAAACTATGGCTACACCTTC.

The chain combines TRBV6-5 with TRBJ2-7, with D perhaps matching TRBD1 (6 bases). The germline V gene encodes CDR1 MNHEY and CDR2 SVGAGI. The CDR3 runs to 14 residues. Deletions cut 6 bases from V and 2 bases from J, with 14 bases between. The CDR3 bases are TGTGCCAGCAGGCCCTGGACAGTTCCCTACGAGCAGTACTTC. This sequence encodes CASRPWTVPYEQYF.

The genes are TRBV7-2 and TRBJ1-1; no clear D. The V gene lost 2 bases and the J gene lost 4 bases, with 8 bases spanning the gap. The germline V gene encodes CDR1 SGHTA and CDR2 FQGNSA. The CDR3 has 13 residues. DNA of the CDR3: TGTGCCAGCAGCTTATCAGGTACCACTGAAGCTTTCTTT. This sequence encodes CASSLSGTTEAFF.